This T cell receptor beta chain originates from a study of blood T cell repertoires in COVID-19. On the study more broadly: Researchers got acute and convalescent COVID-19 samples from the United States, Italy and Spain. PBMCs, B-cell-depleted T cells, or T cells provided the cDNA or gDNA that made up the material.

Source study methods: Cell counts per sample came from amplifying reference gene primers. The protocol was immunoSEQ multiplex PCR, while the TCRdb copy is restricted to in-frame clones and leaves out a portion. The D gene and trimming were derived from the DNA, and the V and J assignments and clone size from that table. The sample includes hundreds of thousands of clones, around 90% of them seen just once. Germline-derived CDR1 and CDR2 are LGHNA and YSLEER. The CDR3 spans 18 residues. With V trimmed by 2 bases and J by 3 bases, 9 bases remained unmatched. Material for sequencing was peripheral blood. The clonotype was recovered from a woman between 25 and 40 years old with acute or convalescent COVID-19. The J gene is TRBJ2-7, the V gene TRBV4-3, with 14 bases fitting TRBD2. This CDR3 is CASSQYGLAGGGRYEQYF. The CDR3 DNA is TGCGCCAGCAGCCAATACGGACTAGCGGGAGGTGGGCGCTACGAGCAGTACTTC.